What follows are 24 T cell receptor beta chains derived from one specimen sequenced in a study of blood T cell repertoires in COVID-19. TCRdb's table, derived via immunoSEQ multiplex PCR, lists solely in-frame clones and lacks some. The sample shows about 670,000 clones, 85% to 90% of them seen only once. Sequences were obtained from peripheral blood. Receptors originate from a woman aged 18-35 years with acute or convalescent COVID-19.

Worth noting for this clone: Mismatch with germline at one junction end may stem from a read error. The DNA for the CDR3 is TGTGCCAGCTCATCGGGACAGGACCGCTTTGGGGACTTC. Translating gives CASSSGQDRFGDF. The rearrangement uses TRBV18 and TRBJ2-7; 8 bases map to TRBD1. Germline V gives CDR1 KGHSH, CDR2 LQKENI. The CDR3 is made up of 13 amino acids.

This chain's CDR3 is CASSKGSRNTEAFF. The DNA for the CDR3 is TGTGCCAGCAGCAAGGGGTCCAGGAACACTGAAGCTTTCTTT. This chain uses TRBV7-9 with TRBJ1-1, with TRBD1 as a possible D gene (5 bases). V shed 5 bases and J shed 1 base, with 11 bases lying between them. Germline V lookup: CDR1 SEHNR, CDR2 FQNEAQ (reference sequence). The CDR3 sequence is 14 residues long.

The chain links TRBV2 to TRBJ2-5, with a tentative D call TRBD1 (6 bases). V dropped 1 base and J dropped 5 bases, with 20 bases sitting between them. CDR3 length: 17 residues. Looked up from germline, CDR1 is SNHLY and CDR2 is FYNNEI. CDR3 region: CASSEEVSTGRRETQYF. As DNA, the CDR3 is TGTGCCAGCAGTGAAGAAGTTTCTACAGGGCGGCGGGAGACCCAGTACTTC.

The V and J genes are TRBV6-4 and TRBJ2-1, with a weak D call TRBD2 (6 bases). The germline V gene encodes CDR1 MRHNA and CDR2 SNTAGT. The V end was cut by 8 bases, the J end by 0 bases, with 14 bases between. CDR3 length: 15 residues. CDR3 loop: CASSSGGSSYNEQFF. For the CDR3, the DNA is TGTGCCAGCTCCTCCGGGGGAAGCTCCTACAATGAGCAGTTCTTC.

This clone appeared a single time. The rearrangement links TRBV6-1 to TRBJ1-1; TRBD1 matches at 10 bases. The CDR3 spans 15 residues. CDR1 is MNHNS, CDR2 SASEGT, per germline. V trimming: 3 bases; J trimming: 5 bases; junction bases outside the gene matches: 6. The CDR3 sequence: CASSDLGQGWTEAFF. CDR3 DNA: TGTGCCAGCAGTGACTTGGGACAGGGGTGGACTGAAGCTTTCTTT.

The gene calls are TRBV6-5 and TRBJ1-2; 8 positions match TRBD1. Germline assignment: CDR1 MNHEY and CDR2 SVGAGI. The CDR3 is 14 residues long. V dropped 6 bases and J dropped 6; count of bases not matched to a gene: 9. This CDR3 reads CASSYRTGWDGYTF. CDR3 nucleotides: TGTGCCAGCAGCTACCGGACAGGGTGGGATGGCTACACCTTC.

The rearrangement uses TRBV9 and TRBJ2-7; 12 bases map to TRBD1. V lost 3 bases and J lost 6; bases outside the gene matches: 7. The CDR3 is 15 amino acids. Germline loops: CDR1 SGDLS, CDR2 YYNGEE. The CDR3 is CASSATGTGGIEQYF. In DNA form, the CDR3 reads TGTGCCAGCAGCGCAACCGGGACAGGGGGCATCGAGCAGTACTTC.

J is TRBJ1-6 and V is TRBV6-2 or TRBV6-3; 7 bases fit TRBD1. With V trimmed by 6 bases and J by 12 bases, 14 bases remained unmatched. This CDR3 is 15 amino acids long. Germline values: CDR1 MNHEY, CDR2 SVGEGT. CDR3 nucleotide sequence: TGTGCCAGCAGCCTCAACTGGCCAGGGGGTTTACCCCTCCACTTT. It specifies CASSLNWPGGLPLHF.

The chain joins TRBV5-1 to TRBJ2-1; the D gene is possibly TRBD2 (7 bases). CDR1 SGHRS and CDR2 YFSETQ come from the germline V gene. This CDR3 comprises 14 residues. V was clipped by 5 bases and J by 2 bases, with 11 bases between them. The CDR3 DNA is TGCGCCAGCAGGCGGGGGCCCACCTACAATGAGCAGTTCTTC. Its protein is CASRRGPTYNEQFF. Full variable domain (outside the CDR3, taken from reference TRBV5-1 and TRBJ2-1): KAGVTQTPRYLIKTRGQQVTLSCSPISGHRSVSWYQQTPGQGLQFLFEYFSETQRNKGNFPGRFSGRQFSNSRSEMNVSTLELGDSALYLCASRRGPTYNEQFFGPGTRLTVL.

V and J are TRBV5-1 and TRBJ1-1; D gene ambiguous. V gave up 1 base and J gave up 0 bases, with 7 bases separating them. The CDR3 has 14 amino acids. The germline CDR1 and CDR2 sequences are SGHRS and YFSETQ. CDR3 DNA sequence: TGCGCCAGCAGCTTGCTCTATTTGAACACTGAAGCTTTCTTT. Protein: CASSLLYLNTEAFF. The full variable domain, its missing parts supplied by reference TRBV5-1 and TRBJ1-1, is KAGVTQTPRYLIKTRGQQVTLSCSPISGHRSVSWYQQTPGQGLQFLFEYFSETQRNKGNFPGRFSGRQFSNSRSEMNVSTLELGDSALYLCASSLLYLNTEAFFGQGTRLTVV.

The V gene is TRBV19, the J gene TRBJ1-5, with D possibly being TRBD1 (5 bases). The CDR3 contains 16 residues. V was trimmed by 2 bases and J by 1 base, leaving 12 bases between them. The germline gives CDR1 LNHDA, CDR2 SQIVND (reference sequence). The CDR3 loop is CASSISGDASNQPQHF. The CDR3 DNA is TGTGCCAGTAGTATATCGGGGGATGCGAGCAATCAGCCCCAGCATTTT.

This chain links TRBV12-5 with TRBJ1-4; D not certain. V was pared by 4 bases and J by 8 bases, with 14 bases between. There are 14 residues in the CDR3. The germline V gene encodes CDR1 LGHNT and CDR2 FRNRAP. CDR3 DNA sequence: TGTGCTAGTGGTTCAACAAATCAGGAAGAAAAACTGTTTTTT. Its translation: CASGSTNQEEKLFF.

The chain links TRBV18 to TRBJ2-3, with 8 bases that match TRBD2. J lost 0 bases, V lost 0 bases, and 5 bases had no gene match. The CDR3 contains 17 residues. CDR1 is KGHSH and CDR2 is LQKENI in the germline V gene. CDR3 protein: CASSPPVAGSSTDTQYF. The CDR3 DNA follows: TGTGCCAGCTCACCACCCGTAGCGGGGAGTAGCACAGATACGCAGTATTTT.

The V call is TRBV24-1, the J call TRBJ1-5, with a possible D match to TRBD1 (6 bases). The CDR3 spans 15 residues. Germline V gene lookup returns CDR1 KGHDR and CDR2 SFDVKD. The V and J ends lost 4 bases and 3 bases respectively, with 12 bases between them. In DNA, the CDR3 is TGTGCCACCAGTGACGCCGGGACACTCAATCAGCCCCAGCATTTT. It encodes CATSDAGTLNQPQHF.

CDR3 coding DNA: TGTGCCAGCAGGCGGACAGGGAATAACAATGAGCAGTTCTTC. This sequence encodes CASRRTGNNNEQFF. V usage is TRBV6-4 and J usage is TRBJ2-1; 8 bases are shared with TRBD1. The CDR3 spans 14 residues. With 6 bases clipped from V and 5 bases from J, the junction kept 6 bases outside the gene matches. From germline, CDR1 is MRHNA and CDR2 SNTAGT.

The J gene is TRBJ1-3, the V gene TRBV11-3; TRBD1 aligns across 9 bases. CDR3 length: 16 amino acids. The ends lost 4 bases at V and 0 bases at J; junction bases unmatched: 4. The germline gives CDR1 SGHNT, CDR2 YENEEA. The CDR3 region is CASSYGTGHSGNTIYF. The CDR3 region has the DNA TGTGCCAGCAGCTATGGGACAGGGCACTCTGGAAACACCATATATTTT. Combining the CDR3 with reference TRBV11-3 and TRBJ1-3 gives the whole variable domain EAGVVQSPRYKIIEKKQPVAFWCNPISGHNTLYWYLQNLGQGPELLIRYENEEAVDDSQLPKDRFSAERLKGVDSTLKIQPAELGDSAVYLCASSYGTGHSGNTIYFGEGSWLTVV.

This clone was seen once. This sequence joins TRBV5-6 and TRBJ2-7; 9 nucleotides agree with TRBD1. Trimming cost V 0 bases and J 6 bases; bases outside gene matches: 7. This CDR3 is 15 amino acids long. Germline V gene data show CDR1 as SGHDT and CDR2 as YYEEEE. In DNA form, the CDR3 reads TGTGCCAGCAGCTTGGGAGGGACAGGGTCTTCCGAGCAGTACTTC. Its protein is CASSLGGTGSSEQYF.

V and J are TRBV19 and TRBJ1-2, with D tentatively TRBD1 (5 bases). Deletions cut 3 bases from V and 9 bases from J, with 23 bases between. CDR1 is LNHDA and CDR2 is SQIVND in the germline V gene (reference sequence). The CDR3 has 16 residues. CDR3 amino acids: CASSIGASPRIERYTF. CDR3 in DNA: TGTGCCAGTAGTATTGGGGCAAGCCCCCGAATCGAACGCTACACCTTC.

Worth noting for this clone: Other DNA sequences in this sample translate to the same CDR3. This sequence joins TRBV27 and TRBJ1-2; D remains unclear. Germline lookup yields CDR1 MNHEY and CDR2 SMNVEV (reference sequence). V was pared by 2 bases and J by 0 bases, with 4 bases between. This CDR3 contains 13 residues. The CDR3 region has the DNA TGTGCCAGCAGTTTAGGCCCTAACTATGGCTACACCTTC. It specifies CASSLGPNYGYTF.

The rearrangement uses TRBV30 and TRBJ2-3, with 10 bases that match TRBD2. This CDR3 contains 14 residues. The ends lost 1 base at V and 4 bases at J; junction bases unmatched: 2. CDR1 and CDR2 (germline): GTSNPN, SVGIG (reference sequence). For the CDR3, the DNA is TGTGCCTGGAGTGAGGGGACTAGCGCAGATACGCAGTATTTT. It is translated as CAWSEGTSADTQYF.

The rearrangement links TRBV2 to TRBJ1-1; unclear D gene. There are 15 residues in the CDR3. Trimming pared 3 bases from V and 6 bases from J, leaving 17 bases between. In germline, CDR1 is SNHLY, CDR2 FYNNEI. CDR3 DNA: TGTGCCAGCAGTGACCCTGGGGAGGGTTCCCCTGAAGCTTTCTTT. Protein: CASSDPGEGSPEAFF.

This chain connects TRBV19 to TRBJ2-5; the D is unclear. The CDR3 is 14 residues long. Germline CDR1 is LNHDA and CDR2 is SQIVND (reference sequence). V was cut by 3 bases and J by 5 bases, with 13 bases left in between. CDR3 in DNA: TGTGCCAGTAGTATTTACGGTCCCGCGGAGACCCAGTACTTC. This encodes CASSIYGPAETQYF.

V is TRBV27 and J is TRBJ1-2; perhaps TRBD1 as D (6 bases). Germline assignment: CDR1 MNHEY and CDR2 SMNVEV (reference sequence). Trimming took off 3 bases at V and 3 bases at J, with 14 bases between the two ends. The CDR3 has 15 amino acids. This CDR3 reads CASSFVPTGYYGYTF. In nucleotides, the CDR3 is TGTGCCAGCAGTTTTGTTCCGACAGGCTACTATGGCTACACCTTC.

CDR3 DNA: TGTGCCAGCAGCAGACAGGGTTTCACTGAAGCTTTCTTT. This encodes CASSRQGFTEAFF. This chain links TRBV14 with TRBJ1-1; 7 bases fit TRBD1. Trimming removed 5 bases from V and 4 bases from J; junction bases left unmatched: 4. The CDR3 totals 13 residues. From germline, CDR1 is SGHDN and CDR2 FVKESK. Complete variable domain (other parts from reference TRBV14 and TRBJ1-1): EAGVTQFPSHSVIEKGQTVTLRCDPISGHDNLYWYRRVMGKEIKFLLHFVKESKQDESGMPNNRFLAERTGGTYSTLKVQPAELEDSGVYFCASSRQGFTEAFFGQGTRLTVV.